A single sample is the source of the 24 T cell receptor beta chains below, sequenced in a study of cytomegalovirus exposure and HLA in healthy donors. 60 Vbeta and 13 Jbeta primers were used in PCR. Generated by immunoSEQ multiplex PCR, the TCRdb table keeps only in-frame clones and is missing some. The sample has around 100,000 clones; around 80% are singletons. Sequenced: PBMCs. All receptors derive from a woman aged 40 to 50 in good health and CMV-seronegative.

The chain uses TRBV25-1 and TRBJ2-3; TRBD2 agrees at 16 bases. Germline CDR1 reads MGHDK; CDR2 reads SYGVNS. V gave up 6 bases and J gave up 4 bases; unmatched junction bases: 4. The CDR3 is 16 residues long. This chain's CDR3 is CASSPGTSGRADTQYF. In nucleotides, the CDR3 is TGTGCCAGCAGCCCGGGGACTAGCGGGAGGGCAGATACGCAGTATTTT.

This chain joins TRBV28 and TRBJ1-2; a weak D match, TRBD1 (6 bases). Germline CDR1 reads MDHEN; CDR2 reads SYDVKM. Between the trimmed V and J ends, which lost 6 bases and 4 bases, there was a span of 9 bases. This CDR3 has 12 amino acids. The CDR3 protein is CASSPDSYGYTF. For the CDR3, the DNA is TGTGCCAGCAGCCCGGACAGCTATGGCTACACCTTC.

The chain combines TRBV25-1 with TRBJ2-1; possibly TRBD2 for D (6 bases). Germline CDR1 MGHDK, CDR2 SYGVNS. The ends were cut back, 1 base at V and 0 bases at J, with 10 bases in the middle. The CDR3 is 16 amino acids. The CDR3 DNA reads as TGTGCCAGCAGTGAATCGGGACTGTACTCCTACAATGAGCAGTTCTTC. As protein: CASSESGLYSYNEQFF.

This chain connects TRBV2 to TRBJ1-3; D ambiguous. Germline values: CDR1 SNHLY, CDR2 FYNNEI. V was clipped by 5 bases and J by 0 bases, with 8 bases between them. This CDR3 is built from 14 residues. The CDR3 nucleotides read TGTGCCAGCAGTTGGGCTATCTCTGGAAACACCATATATTTT. Protein sequence: CASSWAISGNTIYF.

V and J are TRBV28 and TRBJ2-7; possibly TRBD2 for D (6 bases). This CDR3 comprises 13 residues. The germline gives CDR1 MDHEN, CDR2 SYDVKM. V shed 7 bases and J shed 5 bases, with 15 bases lying between them. CDR3 residues: CASNGTPLDEQYF. In DNA form, the CDR3 reads TGTGCCAGCAACGGGACTCCCCTTGACGAGCAGTACTTC. The variable domain in full, completed from reference TRBV28 and TRBJ2-7, reads DVKVTQSSRYLVKRTGEKVFLECVQDMDHENMFWYRQDPGLGLRLIYFSYDVKMKEKGDIPEGYSVSREKKERFSLILESASTNQTSMYLCASNGTPLDEQYFGPGTRLTVT.

The chain uses TRBV2 and TRBJ2-7, with D perhaps matching TRBD2 (5 bases). This CDR3 comprises 16 residues. The germline V gene encodes CDR1 SNHLY and CDR2 FYNNEI. With 1 base removed from V and 2 bases from J, the gap between germline ends came to 15 bases. CDR3 protein: CASSEGALRVTYEQYF. CDR3 in DNA: TGTGCCAGCAGTGAAGGTGCCCTGAGGGTAACCTACGAGCAGTACTTC.

In its sample, this clone was seen a few times. This sequence joins TRBV27 and TRBJ1-2; D might be TRBD1 (6 bases). CDR1 MNHEY and CDR2 SMNVEV come from the germline V gene (reference sequence). The V gene lost 5 bases and the J gene lost 6 bases, with 19 bases spanning the gap. This CDR3 contains 15 residues. The CDR3 is CASSTRMQGRNGYTF. For the CDR3, the DNA is TGTGCCAGCAGTACTAGAATGCAGGGGCGGAATGGCTACACCTTC.

J is TRBJ1-1 and V is TRBV19; tentatively, D is TRBD1 (5 bases). CDR1 and CDR2 (germline): LNHDA, SQIVND (reference sequence). The CDR3 has 11 residues. The germline V and J ends were trimmed by 9 bases and 6 bases, with 11 bases remaining between them. CDR3 bases: TGTGCCAGCAGGGATTTCGCTGAAGCTTTCTTT. Its translation: CASRDFAEAFF.

This clone has a single count. This chain joins TRBV27 and TRBJ2-1, with D maybe TRBD2 (5 bases). CDR1 is MNHEY and CDR2 is SMNVEV in the germline V gene (reference sequence). V lost 3 bases, J lost 2 bases, and 11 bases lay in between. The CDR3 is made up of 15 amino acids. The CDR3 DNA reads as TGTGCCAGCAGTTTGGTGCGGGTAACCTACAATGAGCAGTTCTTC. Its protein product is CASSLVRVTYNEQFF.

The rearrangement uses TRBV7-9 and TRBJ2-5; D may be TRBD1 (6 bases). This CDR3 contains 15 residues. V was shortened by 5 bases and J by 2 bases, with 15 bases between the two germline ends. Germline V gene lookup returns CDR1 SEHNR and CDR2 FQNEAQ (reference sequence). The CDR3 spells CASSPLGQSQETQYF. DNA of the CDR3: TGTGCCAGCAGCCCCCTCGGACAGTCTCAAGAGACCCAGTACTTC.

The chain recombines TRBV19 with TRBJ1-1; 8 nucleotides match TRBD1. The germline V gene encodes CDR1 LNHDA and CDR2 SQIVND (reference sequence). This CDR3 comprises 18 residues. Losses at the gene ends were 8 bases for V and 4 bases for J; bases not matched to a gene: 21. The CDR3 bases are TGTGCCAGTCAAACCAGGGACAGGAGCCTATTAGGGGGCACTGAAGCTTTCTTT. Encoded protein: CASQTRDRSLLGGTEAFF.

The chain employs TRBV29-1 and TRBJ2-7, with 8 nucleotides matching TRBD2. CDR3 size: 15 residues. After removal of 1 base from V and 3 bases from J, the junction contained 8 bases not matched to a gene. Germline CDR1 reads SQVTM; CDR2 reads ANQGSEA. This CDR3 is CSVEGRAGVLYEQYF. In DNA, the CDR3 is TGCAGCGTTGAAGGAAGAGCGGGAGTCCTCTACGAGCAGTACTTC.

The V gene is TRBV29-1, the J gene TRBJ1-1; perhaps TRBD1 as D (6 bases). This CDR3 region has 16 residues. V gave up 4 bases and J gave up 0 bases, with 18 bases separating them. In germline, CDR1 is SQVTM, CDR2 ANQGSEA. CDR3 sequence (DNA): TGCAGCGTTGCGGGGAACCCGGGGGGCATGAACACTGAAGCTTTCTTT. It codes for CSVAGNPGGMNTEAFF.

The CDR3 loop is CAGQGKGTDTQYF. The DNA for the CDR3 is TGTGCCGGACAGGGTAAGGGGACAGATACGCAGTATTTT. V is TRBV28 and J is TRBJ2-3; 8 nucleotides match TRBD1. The CDR3 is 13 amino acids. The junction had 7 bases not matched to a gene; V was cut back by 11 bases and J by 3 bases. Germline V lookup: CDR1 MDHEN, CDR2 SYDVKM.

This clone is a singleton in its sample. V gene TRBV19 combines with J gene TRBJ1-2; 8 bases agree with TRBD1. The germline gives CDR1 LNHDA, CDR2 SQIVND (reference sequence). The CDR3 totals 15 residues. V was clipped by 7 bases and J by 1 base; unmatched bases: 8. CDR3 protein: CASTLHDRGNYGYTF. In DNA, the CDR3 is TGTGCCAGTACCTTGCACGACAGGGGTAACTATGGCTACACCTTC.

The rearrangement uses TRBV7-8 and TRBJ1-3; D is undetermined. CDR1 and CDR2 (germline): SGHVS, FQNEAQ. The CDR3 runs to 11 residues. Trimming removed 5 bases from V and 5 bases from J, with 4 bases in between. DNA for the CDR3: TGTGCCAGCAGCAATAGAAACACCATATATTTT. Residues: CASSNRNTIYF.

The chain employs TRBV7-8 and TRBJ1-1, with D hard to call. V shed 1 base and J shed 3 bases, with 12 bases lying between them. The CDR3 spans 15 residues. Germline V gene sequence: CDR1 SGHVS, CDR2 FQNEAQ. CDR3 sequence (DNA): TGTGCCAGCAGCTTAGAGTTACATCCAGACACTGAAGCTTTCTTT. Protein: CASSLELHPDTEAFF. Based on the CDR3 plus reference TRBV7-8 and TRBJ1-1, the full variable domain is GAGVSQSPRYKVAKRGQDVALRCDPISGHVSLFWYQQALGQGPEFLTYFQNEAQLDKSGLPSDRFFAERPEGSVSTLKIQRTQQEDSAVYLCASSLELHPDTEAFFGQGTRLTVV.

This rearrangement joins TRBV28 to TRBJ1-1; no clear D gene. This CDR3 spans 18 amino acids. In germline, CDR1 is MDHEN, CDR2 SYDVKM. Trimming took 4 bases from V and 3 from J, leaving 24 bases between them. The CDR3 sequence is CASSSNVVEGSRDTEAFF. The CDR3 coding sequence is TGTGCCAGCAGTTCAAACGTTGTGGAGGGCTCACGTGACACTGAAGCTTTCTTT.

The chain couples TRBV11-2 to TRBJ2-2, with D perhaps matching TRBD1 (6 bases). The germline gives CDR1 SGHAT, CDR2 FQNNGV. V lost 5 bases, J lost 6 bases, and 19 bases lay in between. The CDR3 has 16 amino acids. This CDR3 reads CASSPLAGDWSGELFF. The CDR3 nucleotides read TGTGCCAGCAGCCCATTGGCAGGGGATTGGTCCGGGGAGCTGTTTTTT.

This sequence joins TRBV30 and TRBJ1-1; D uncertain. Germline V lookup: CDR1 GTSNPN, CDR2 SVGIG (reference sequence). This CDR3 region has 12 residues. V was trimmed by 1 base and J by 2 bases, leaving 5 bases between them. The CDR3 coding sequence is TGTGCCTGGAGTGATCAAAACACTGAAGCTTTCTTT. Translating gives CAWSDQNTEAFF.

The DNA for the CDR3 is TGCGCCAGCAGCGGCGGACTAGCGGGAGTGGGCGAGCAGTACTTC. Protein: CASSGGLAGVGEQYF. The chain recombines TRBV5-1 with TRBJ2-7; 13 bases line up with TRBD2. The V segment lost 4 bases and the J segment 6 bases; nucleotides outside the gene matches: 7. The CDR3 covers 15 residues. CDR1 SGHRS and CDR2 YFSETQ come from the germline V gene.

V usage is TRBV7-3 and J usage is TRBJ1-1; TRBD1 aligns across 8 bases. CDR1 and CDR2 (germline): SGHTA, FQGTGA. The J segment lost 3 bases and the V segment lost 5 bases, leaving 5 bases of the junction unmatched. This CDR3 region has 14 residues. Here the CDR3 DNA reads TGTGCCAGCAGCACCGGACAGGGACACACTGAAGCTTTCTTT. It codes for CASSTGQGHTEAFF. Based on the CDR3 plus reference TRBV7-3 and TRBJ1-1, the full variable domain is GAGVSQTPSNKVTEKGKYVELRCDPISGHTALYWYRQSLGQGPEFLIYFQGTGAADDSGLPNDRFFAVRPEGSVSTLKIQRTERGDSAVYLCASSTGQGHTEAFFGQGTRLTVV.

This chain joins TRBV28 and TRBJ1-2; D gene uncertain. The CDR3 loop spans 10 amino acids. V shed 4 bases and J shed 8 bases, with 5 bases lying between them. The germline gives CDR1 MDHEN, CDR2 SYDVKM. CDR3 residues: CASSSGGYTF. CDR3 nucleotides: TGTGCCAGCAGTTCTGGCGGCTACACCTTC.

The chain recombines TRBV5-5 with TRBJ1-1; D is unresolved. CDR1 and CDR2 (germline): SGHKS, YYEKEE (reference sequence). CDR3 length equals 16 residues. Trimming stripped 2 bases from V and 0 bases from J, with 14 bases between. The CDR3 sequence is CASSLRGLGLNTEAFF. CDR3 DNA: TGTGCCAGCAGCTTACGAGGGCTCGGGCTGAACACTGAAGCTTTCTTT.